This T cell receptor (beta chain) comes out of a study of early T cells in non-severe SARS-CoV-2 infection. In the study overall: Alpha and beta chains were unpaired, from unsorted whole-blood bulk RNA. Whole-study findings and limits: The matching step, a VDJdb search, favored anti-spike CD8 responses and missed private and CD4 specificities.

Points on this clonotype: Its antigen is not identified.

The germline V and J ends were trimmed by 6 bases and 1 base, with 6 bases remaining between them. Germline values: CDR1 SGHAT, CDR2 FQNNGV. The length of the CDR3 is 13 residues. Researchers attached unique molecular identifiers to individual cDNA molecules. TCRdb re-analysed the 5' RACE reads in MiXCR, keeping a single row per CDR3 protein. The sample has around 92,000 distinct CDR3 sequences, around 10% seen once; the top ten hold about 5%. The sequenced sample was whole blood. V gene TRBV11-2 combines with J gene TRBJ2-2; TRBD2 might be the D (5 bases). This sequence was found in an adult who was a healthcare worker with PCR-confirmed SARS-CoV-2 infection or an uninfected control (not recorded which). As DNA, the CDR3 is TGTGCCAGCAGACGGGAGAACACCGGGGAGCTGTTTTTT. Translation: CASRRENTGELFF. Supplemented by reference TRBV11-2 and TRBJ2-2, the full variable domain reads EAGVAQSPRYKIIEKRQSVAFWCNPISGHATLYWYQQILGQGPKLLIQFQNNGVVDDSQLPKDRFSAERLKGVDSTLKIQPAKLEDSAVYLCASRRENTGELFFGEGSRLTVL.